This T cell receptor (beta chain) was identified in a study of T cell responses to AZD1222 COVID-19 vaccine. As concerns this clone: Its antigen is not known.

This CDR3 comprises 13 residues. V dropped 10 bases and J dropped 2; count of bases not matched to a gene: 6. Overall study results and limits: Targets within unmutated variant regions were reportedly found for nearly half of spike-specific TCRs.

Some clones are missing from TCRdb's copy, which holds only in-frame ones; the method was immunoSEQ multiplex PCR. This sample has 140,000 to 150,000 clones, with approximately 85% found just once. The sequences come from peripheral blood, collected on day 0 of MenACWY control vaccination. V gene TRBV12-3 or TRBV12-4 combines with J gene TRBJ2-3, with 7 nucleotides matching TRBD1. The sequence was obtained from an adult in good health. CDR3 nucleotides: TGTGCCATCCCGGGACAGTACACAGATACGCAGTATTTT. Residues: CAIPGQYTDTQYF.